This T cell receptor (beta chain) was obtained from a study of siplizumab effects on memory and regulatory T cells. A note on this clone: Its antigen is not known.

TCRdb's table, derived via immunoSEQ multiplex PCR, lists solely in-frame clones and lacks some. This sample has approximately 82,000 clones; roughly 90% occur once, and the top ten carry around 1.4%. The CDR3 has 14 amino acids. Per germline, CDR1 SEHNR and CDR2 FQNEAQ (reference sequence). J gave up 2 bases and V 5 bases, and 3 bases lay outside the gene matches. Study-level results: Naive-or-memory phenotypes were unassignable for roughly 75-95% of proliferating CD4+ or CD8+ clones. Significantly reduced by siplizumab was the cumulative frequency of alloreactive sequences, namely those traceable to unstimulated CD4+ memory cells. In siplizumab cultures, the suppressive function of proliferating Tregs remained unconfirmed.

What was sequenced was Tregs sorted from blood. The chain has TRBV7-9 and TRBJ2-7, with 10 bases aligning to TRBD2. The clonotype originates from a human donor in good health. The CDR3 region has the DNA TGTGCCAGCAGCCGAGCGGGGGGGCCCTACGAGCAGTACTTC. Translating gives CASSRAGGPYEQYF.